The 20 T cell receptor beta chains below were found in one sample sequenced in a study of T-cell memory formation after mild COVID-19 (dated by TCRdb to 2020 to 2022). The library came from 5' RACE. The reads were generated on an Illumina NovaSeq 6000. TCRdb handled the public reads itself, with Q25 trimming in fastp and clone calling in MiXCR, and kept productive beta chains. CDR3 protein sequences are deduplicated, and each keeps its most common genes and DNA. This sample has fewer than 300,000 distinct CDR3 sequences in its table, and 16% of those were observed once. Clones ranked in the top ten supply 22% of the sample. The material sequenced was PBMCs or a T cell subset sorted from them (not recorded which). The source is a man aged 18 to 30 who had mild COVID-19 (a few samples of this study predate the infection). The sample titles of this study are shuffled in the database, so cell type and time point are left out; the donor was told from shared clones.

Only a few counts were recorded for this clonotype. V and J are TRBV28 and TRBJ2-2; 10 bases agree with TRBD1. V shed 3 bases and J 2 bases; nucleotides not matched to a gene: 12. The germline V gene has CDR1 MDHEN and CDR2 SYDVKM. This CDR3 has 19 amino acids. CDR3 region: CASSFYSYGTGDNTGELFF. DNA for the CDR3: TGTGCCAGCAGTTTCTATTCGTATGGGACAGGGGATAACACCGGGGAGCTGTTTTTT.

This clonotype was observed many times. V is TRBV4-2 and J is TRBJ2-1, with 13 bases lining up with TRBD2. The CDR3 runs to 18 residues. V was clipped by 4 bases and J by 4 bases; unmatched bases: 10. CDR1 is LGHNA and CDR2 is YNFKEQ in the germline V gene. CDR3 residues: CASSPGTSGEALYNEQFF. CDR3 DNA: TGTGCCAGCAGCCCTGGGACTAGCGGGGAGGCCCTGTACAATGAGCAGTTCTTC.

The chain combines TRBV9 with TRBJ2-5; TRBD2 might be the D (5 bases). This CDR3 has 16 residues. Germline CDR1 is SGDLS and CDR2 is YYNGEE. V was pared by 4 bases and J by 0 bases, with 16 bases between. The CDR3 loop reads CASSPEGAENQETQYF. DNA for the CDR3: TGTGCCAGCAGCCCAGAGGGCGCGGAAAACCAAGAGACCCAGTACTTC.

In its sample, this clonotype was seen a few times. This chain joins TRBV28 and TRBJ2-5; D is ambiguous. The CDR3 sequence is 14 residues long. With 7 bases removed from V and 0 bases from J, the gap between germline ends came to 12 bases. Germline V gene sequence: CDR1 MDHEN, CDR2 SYDVKM. The CDR3 DNA reads as TGTGCCAGCAATACACCTTCGTACCAAGAGACCCAGTACTTC. Its protein product is CASNTPSYQETQYF.

This clonotype appeared a few times. The rearrangement uses TRBV7-2 and TRBJ2-5; TRBD1 matches at 11 bases. Per the germline V gene, CDR1 is SGHTA and CDR2 is FQGNSA. Trimming removed 6 bases from V and 2 bases from J; junction bases left unmatched: 8. This CDR3 contains 16 residues. The chain's CDR3 is CASSRPDRGLQETQYF. The DNA for the CDR3 is TGTGCCAGCAGTCGACCGGACAGGGGGCTTCAAGAGACCCAGTACTTC. Using reference TRBV7-2 and TRBJ2-5 for the parts outside the CDR3, the full variable domain is GAGVSQSPSNKVTEKGKDVELRCDPISGHTALYWYRQSLGQGLEFLIYFQGNSAPDKSGLPSDRFSAERTGGSVSTLTIQRTQQEDSAVYLCASSRPDRGLQETQYFGPGTRLLVL.

This clonotype has a count of ten or more. The chain joins TRBV7-9 to TRBJ2-3; a weak D match, TRBD1 (5 bases). The germline V gene has CDR1 SEHNR and CDR2 FQNEAQ (reference sequence). Trimming took off 3 bases at V and 0 bases at J, with 7 bases between the two ends. There are 14 residues in the CDR3. CDR3 DNA: TGTGCCAGCAGCTTGCCAGGGAGCACAGATACGCAGTATTTT. It encodes CASSLPGSTDTQYF.

This rearrangement joins TRBV21-1 to TRBJ2-7; the D call TRBD1 from the table was never checked on the DNA. TRBV21-1 is labeled a pseudogene. The CDR3 consists of 15 residues. CDR3 bases: TGTGCCAGCATATGGGTACAGGGCCGGACCTGCGAGCAGTACTTC. It specifies CASIWVQGRTCEQYF.

The chain joins TRBV6-5 to TRBJ2-2; no clear D. Germline V CDR1 and CDR2: MNHEY, SVGAGI. The CDR3 is made up of 15 amino acids. The V end lost 2 bases, the J end lost 5 bases, and 12 bases lay between the germline ends. CDR3 nucleotides: TGTGCCAGCAGTTACGTCCGAGGTGGGACCGGGGAGCTGTTTTTT. Residues: CASSYVRGGTGELFF.

The V and J genes are TRBV3-1 and TRBJ2-2; D unclear. CDR1 is LGHDT and CDR2 is YNNKEL in the germline V gene (reference sequence). The CDR3 contains 14 residues. V shed 1 base and J shed 4 bases, with 7 bases lying between them. The CDR3 spells CASSQGVSTGELFF. In DNA, the CDR3 is TGTGCCAGCAGCCAAGGTGTCAGCACCGGGGAGCTGTTTTTT.

The chain combines TRBV7-2 with TRBJ2-3; D may be TRBD2 (7 bases). The CDR3 spans 15 residues. The germline CDR1 and CDR2 sequences are SGHTA and FQGNSA. Trimming took off 5 bases at V and 4 bases at J, with 16 bases between the two ends. CDR3 DNA: TGTGCCAGCAGCCCGAGGGGGGGGCGCGCAGATACGCAGTATTTT. Translating gives CASSPRGGRADTQYF.

This clonotype was seen a handful of times. CDR3: CSAMSIAGGPVPDTQYF. CDR3 nucleotides: TGCAGTGCAATGAGTATAGCGGGGGGGCCGGTACCAGATACGCAGTATTTT. The chain has TRBV20-1 and TRBJ2-3; the match to TRBD2 covers 11 bases. After removal of 6 bases from V and 4 bases from J, the junction contained 15 bases not matched to a gene. Per the germline V gene, CDR1 is DFQATT and CDR2 is SNEGSKA (reference sequence). There are 17 residues in the CDR3.

The sample holds many counts of this clonotype. V is TRBV4-1 and J is TRBJ2-2; D may be TRBD1 (7 bases). Per germline, CDR1 MGHRA and CDR2 YSYEKL. The CDR3 totals 17 residues. V was clipped by 1 base and J by 5 bases, with 17 bases between them. DNA for the CDR3: TGCGCCAGCAGCCAAGTTGGCGTACAGGGGAGGACCGGGGAGCTGTTTTTT. As protein: CASSQVGVQGRTGELFF.

This clonotype occurred many times. The chain links TRBV12-3 or TRBV12-4 to TRBJ1-5; D ambiguous. The CDR3 extends over 13 amino acids. Trimming left V 2 bases short and J 4 bases short, with 6 bases between. CDR3 DNA sequence: TGTGCCAGCAGTTTAAGGGAGAATCAGCCCCAGCATTTT. This codes for CASSLRENQPQHF.

The chain recombines TRBV11-2 with TRBJ2-5; the D gene is possibly TRBD2 (5 bases). The length of the CDR3 is 13 residues. CDR1 is SGHAT and CDR2 is FQNNGV in the germline V gene. V dropped 1 base and J dropped 5 bases, with 8 bases sitting between them. The CDR3 sequence is CASSLAGWETQYF. The CDR3 DNA follows: TGTGCCAGCAGCTTAGCGGGGTGGGAGACCCAGTACTTC.

This clonotype has more than one count but fewer than ten. V usage is TRBV7-8 and J usage is TRBJ2-1; TRBD2 matches at 7 bases. CDR1 and CDR2 from the germline V gene are SGHVS and FQNEAQ. This CDR3 has 16 amino acids. After removal of 5 bases from V and 6 bases from J, the junction contained 13 bases not matched to a gene. CDR3 coding DNA: TGTGCCAGCAGCCCCAAGACCGAGAAGCGGGGCAATGAGCAGTTCTTC. Amino acid sequence: CASSPKTEKRGNEQFF.

This rearrangement joins TRBV29-1 to TRBJ2-5; a weak D match, TRBD1 (6 bases). The CDR3 is made up of 12 amino acids. Germline CDR1 is SQVTM and CDR2 is ANQGSEA. The ends were cut back, 2 bases at V and 4 bases at J, with 8 bases in the middle. The CDR3 DNA reads TGCAGCGTTGAAAGGGGGAGAGAGACCCAGTACTTC. Translated: CSVERGRETQYF.

In this sample, this clonotype turned up many times. The rearrangement joins TRBV7-2 to TRBJ2-5; D gene uncertain. This CDR3 region has 15 residues. Trimming removed 0 bases at V and 5 bases at J, with 13 bases between. Germline loops: CDR1 SGHTA, CDR2 FQGNSA. CDR3 nucleotide sequence: TGTGCCAGCAGCTTAGCGCAAGGGTCGAGGGAGACCCAGTACTTC. Translating it yields CASSLAQGSRETQYF. Combining the CDR3 with reference TRBV7-2 and TRBJ2-5 gives the whole variable domain GAGVSQSPSNKVTEKGKDVELRCDPISGHTALYWYRQSLGQGLEFLIYFQGNSAPDKSGLPSDRFSAERTGGSVSTLTIQRTQQEDSAVYLCASSLAQGSRETQYFGPGTRLLVL.

The chain carries TRBV5-1 and TRBJ1-5, with D unclear. Germline-derived CDR1 and CDR2 are SGHRS and YFSETQ. V shed 5 bases and J shed 3 bases, with 9 bases lying between them. The CDR3 is 13 residues long. The CDR3 reads CASSSGFNQPQHF. CDR3 sequence (DNA): TGCGCCAGCAGTTCGGGCTTCAATCAGCCCCAGCATTTT. Drawing the rest from reference TRBV5-1 and TRBJ1-5, the complete variable domain is KAGVTQTPRYLIKTRGQQVTLSCSPISGHRSVSWYQQTPGQGLQFLFEYFSETQRNKGNFPGRFSGRQFSNSRSEMNVSTLELGDSALYLCASSSGFNQPQHFGDGTRLSIL.

The V and J genes are TRBV5-1 and TRBJ2-7; TRBD1 matches at 9 bases. V shed 4 bases, J shed 7 bases, and the junction held 6 bases outside the gene matches. This CDR3 is built from 13 residues. Germline V gene sequence: CDR1 SGHRS, CDR2 YFSETQ. The chain's CDR3 is CASSVGQGWEQYV. In nucleotides, the CDR3 is TGCGCCAGCAGCGTGGGACAGGGTTGGGAGCAGTACGTC.

The chain links TRBV6-5 to TRBJ1-2; D might be TRBD1 (6 bases). The CDR3 is 12 amino acids. V shed 5 bases and J shed 6 bases, with 10 bases lying between them. The germline V gene has CDR1 MNHEY and CDR2 SVGAGI. The CDR3 protein is CASSHRQDGYTF. The CDR3 DNA is TGTGCCAGCAGTCATCGACAGGATGGCTACACCTTC.